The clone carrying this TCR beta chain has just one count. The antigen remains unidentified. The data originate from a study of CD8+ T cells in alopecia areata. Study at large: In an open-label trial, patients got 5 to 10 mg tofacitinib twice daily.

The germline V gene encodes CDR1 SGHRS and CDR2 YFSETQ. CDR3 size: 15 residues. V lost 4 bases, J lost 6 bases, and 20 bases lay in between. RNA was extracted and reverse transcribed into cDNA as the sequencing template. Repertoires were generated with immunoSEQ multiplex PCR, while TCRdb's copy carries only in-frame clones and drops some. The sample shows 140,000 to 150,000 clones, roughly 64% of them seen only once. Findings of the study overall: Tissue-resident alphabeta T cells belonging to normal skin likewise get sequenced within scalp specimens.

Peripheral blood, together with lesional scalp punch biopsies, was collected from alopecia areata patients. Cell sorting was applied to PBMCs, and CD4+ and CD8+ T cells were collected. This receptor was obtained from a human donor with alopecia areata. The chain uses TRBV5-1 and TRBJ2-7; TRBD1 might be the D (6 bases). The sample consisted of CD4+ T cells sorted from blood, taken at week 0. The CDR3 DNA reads TGCGCCAGCAGCCCTACGGGACATGGGGAGAGCGAGCAGTACTTC. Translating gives CASSPTGHGESEQYF.